Listed below are T cell receptor beta chains from one sample, sequenced in a study of cytomegalovirus exposure and HLA in healthy donors. Measured with immunoSEQ multiplex PCR; TCRdb has only the in-frame clones, and not every one. The sample yields more than 90,000 clones, over 85% seen once. Sequencing used PBMCs. The receptors derive from a woman aged 30 to 39 in good health and CMV-seropositive. The CDR3 runs from the conserved cysteine through the conserved F or W. The D gene is left open where the match is weak. Clone size, where shown, is once, few, many, or a class for clones that have expanded.

d_call | j_call | v_call | clone_size | cdr3_aa | cdr3_nt
. | TRBJ2-7 | TRBV6-1 | . | CASSYQLEQYF | TGTGCCAGCAGTTACCAGTTGGAGCAGTACTTC
. | TRBJ2-7 | TRBV28 | . | CASSSRRRGEQYF | TGTGCCAGCAGTTCCAGGCGGCGAGGGGAGCAGTACTTC
TRBD1 | TRBJ1-3 | TRBV6-5 | . | CASSRTGDSGNTIYF | TGTGCCAGCAGTAGGACAGGGGACTCTGGAAACACCATATATTTT
. | TRBJ1-1 | TRBV14 | . | CASSRPDRVNTEAFF | TGTGCCAGCAGCCGCCCCGACAGAGTGAACACTGAAGCTTTCTTT
. | TRBJ2-4 | TRBV14 | . | CASSPTSGLAKNIQYF | TGTGCCAGCAGCCCGACCTCAGGACTAGCCAAAAACATTCAGTACTTC
TRBD2 | TRBJ2-3 | TRBV5-1 | . | CASSLLGERERTDTQYF | TGCGCCAGCAGCTTGCTTGGGGAGCGGGAGCGCACAGATACGCAGTATTTT
. | TRBJ2-5 | TRBV5-1 | . | CASSQGLIQETQYF | TGCGCCAGCAGCCAGGGACTGATTCAAGAGACCCAGTACTTC
. | TRBJ2-2 | TRBV18 | . | CASSPLAGNHVSGELFF | TGTGCCAGCTCACCATTGGCCGGGAATCATGTTTCCGGGGAGCTGTTTTTT
. | TRBJ2-2 | TRBV7-9 | . | CASSSTQRGTGELFF | TGTGCCAGCAGCTCAACACAACGGGGCACCGGGGAGCTGTTTTTT
. | TRBJ2-1 | TRBV6-1 | . | CASRGSSYNEQFF | TGTGCCAGCAGAGGGAGCTCCTACAATGAGCAGTTCTTC
. | TRBJ2-1 | TRBV5-4 | once | CASSLEPESYNEQFF | TGTGCCAGCAGCTTGGAACCCGAGAGCTACAATGAGCAGTTCTTC
. | TRBJ2-1 | TRBV28 | . | CATRNWGQGGRSSYNEQFF | TGTGCCACCCGAAACTGGGGCCAAGGAGGGAGAAGCTCCTACAATGAGCAGTTCTTC
. | TRBJ2-1 | TRBV25-1 | . | CASSELGGFYNEQFF | TGTGCCAGCAGTGAATTGGGAGGATTCTACAATGAGCAGTTCTTC
. | TRBJ1-1 | TRBV7-9 | . | CASRPRRAGEGLNTEAFF | TGTGCCAGTCGACCCCGGAGGGCCGGGGAGGGGTTGAACACTGAAGCTTTCTTT
TRBD1 | TRBJ2-5 | TRBV5-4 | . | CASSSGDRGLETQYF | TGTGCCAGCAGCTCAGGGGACAGGGGGCTGGAGACCCAGTACTTC
. | TRBJ2-4 | TRBV18 | . | CASSPTGQATLAEKNIQYF | TGTGCCAGCTCACCAACAGGACAGGCAACACTAGCGGAGAAAAACATTCAGTACTTC
TRBD2 | TRBJ2-2 | TRBV15 | . | CATSTIAGVGGELFF | TGTGCCACCAGCACTATAGCGGGAGTTGGTGGGGAGCTGTTTTTT
TRBD1 | TRBJ1-2 | TRBV6-5 | . | CASSYAKAQGVDGYTF | TGTGCCAGCAGTTACGCCAAGGCGCAGGGGGTGGATGGCTACACCTTC
TRBD1 | TRBJ2-7 | TRBV7-8 | . | CASSLGDRASYEQYF | TGTGCCAGCAGCTTAGGGGACAGGGCCTCCTACGAGCAGTACTTC
. | TRBJ1-4 | TRBV15 | . | CATSRGSSPTPLNEKLFF | TGTGCCACCAGCAGAGGAAGTTCCCCTACCCCGCTTAATGAAAAACTGTTTTTT
TRBD2 | TRBJ2-3 | TRBV2 | . | CASSDPAGPYF | TGTGCCAGCAGTGACCCAGCGGGACCGTATTTT
TRBD1 | TRBJ1-1 | TRBV5-1 | . | CASSQNRDRGSTEAFF | TGCGCCAGCAGCCAGAACCGGGACAGGGGGAGTACTGAAGCTTTCTTT
TRBD2 | TRBJ2-5 | TRBV18 | . | CASSPRPSGSGTVETQYF | TGTGCCAGCTCACCAAGGCCCAGCGGGAGTGGAACGGTTGAGACCCAGTACTTC
. | TRBJ1-5 | TRBV28 | . | CASNRQPQHF | TGTGCCAGCAATAGACAGCCCCAGCATTTT
. | TRBJ1-2 | TRBV5-4 | . | CASSPESTPYGYTF | TGTGCCAGCAGCCCCGAGAGTACCCCCTACGGCTACACCTTC
. | TRBJ1-5 | TRBV28 | once | CASSPRSDYNQPQHF | TGTGCCAGCAGTCCGCGATCCGATTACAATCAGCCCCAGCATTTT
TRBD1 | TRBJ1-4 | TRBV5-1 | . | CASSSGQGGEKLFF | TGCGCCAGCAGCTCGGGACAGGGAGGTGAAAAACTGTTTTTT
. | TRBJ1-5 | TRBV27 | . | CASSLFGNQPQHF | TGTGCCAGCAGTTTATTCGGGAACCAGCCCCAGCATTTT
. | TRBJ1-2 | TRBV7-2 | . | CASSRRRPNYGYTF | TGTGCCAGCAGCCGAAGGAGGCCGAACTATGGCTACACCTTC
TRBD1 | TRBJ1-1 | TRBV27 | . | CASSLLTGATEAFF | TGTGCCAGCAGTTTATTAACAGGGGCGACTGAAGCTTTCTTT
. | TRBJ2-3 | TRBV12-2 | once | CASRTRTGTDTQYF | TGTGCAAGTCGCACTAGGACAGGGACAGATACGCAGTATTTT
. | TRBJ1-5 | TRBV10-3 | . | CAISGLYSNQPQHF | TGTGCCATCAGTGGCCTCTATAGCAATCAGCCCCAGCATTTT
. | TRBJ2-1 | TRBV19 | many | CASTSLGGRGSSYNEQFF | TGTGCCAGTACCTCCCTGGGGGGACGGGGGAGCTCCTACAATGAGCAGTTCTTC
TRBD2 | TRBJ2-7 | TRBV5-5 | once | CASTERGYSYEQYF | TGTGCCAGCACTGAGCGGGGTTACTCCTACGAGCAGTACTTC
TRBD2 | TRBJ2-2 | TRBV4-3 | . | CASSHVLAGAYNTGELFF | TGCGCCAGCAGCCACGTACTAGCGGGAGCGTATAACACCGGGGAGCTGTTTTTT
. | TRBJ2-5 | TRBV7-9 | . | CASSPIREREETQYF | TGTGCCAGCAGCCCTATTAGGGAGCGGGAAGAGACCCAGTACTTC
TRBD2 | TRBJ2-1 | TRBV30 | . | CAWSRIAGNEQFF | TGTGCCTGGAGTCGGATAGCGGGAAATGAGCAGTTCTTC
. | TRBJ2-3 | TRBV5-1 | . | CASSLAPGPTDTQYF | TGCGCCAGCAGCTTGGCCCCAGGCCCCACAGATACGCAGTATTTT
. | TRBJ1-2 | TRBV19 | once | CASSLGIPPGYTF | TGTGCCAGTAGTCTCGGGATCCCACCTGGCTACACCTTC
. | TRBJ2-1 | TRBV5-1 | once | CASSAGTLKGDEQFF | TGCGCCAGCAGTGCAGGAACCCTAAAGGGGGATGAGCAGTTCTTC
TRBD2 | TRBJ2-3 | TRBV7-3 | . | CASSLRASSGTLLASDTQYF | TGTGCCAGCAGCTTAAGGGCATCTAGCGGGACCTTGTTGGCTTCAGATACGCAGTATTTT
. | TRBJ1-1 | TRBV28 | . | CASSLPGGTAFF | TGTGCCAGCAGTTTACCGGGGGGCACGGCTTTCTTT
. | TRBJ1-5 | TRBV6-5 | . | CASSYTGGHQPQHF | TGTGCCAGCAGTTACACGGGGGGGCATCAGCCCCAGCATTTT
TRBD1 | TRBJ2-3 | TRBV19 | once | CASRDGPGGTDTQYF | TGTGCCAGTAGAGATGGGCCAGGGGGAACAGATACGCAGTATTTT
TRBD2 | TRBJ2-1 | TRBV13 | . | CASSLDLAGYNEQFF | TGTGCCAGCAGCTTAGATTTAGCGGGGTACAATGAGCAGTTCTTC
. | TRBJ2-1 | TRBV28 | . | CASSQTERVQFF | TGTGCCAGCAGTCAGACAGAAAGGGTGCAGTTCTTC
TRBD1 | TRBJ2-7 | TRBV19 | . | CASSAVGQGTYEQYF | TGTGCCAGTAGTGCGGTGGGACAGGGTACTTACGAGCAGTACTTC